The present T cell receptor beta chain was sequenced within a study of TIL therapy for anti-PD-1-resistant metastatic lung cancer. Trimming pared 4 bases from V and 2 bases from J, leaving 18 bases between. There are 17 residues in the CDR3. Germline loops: CDR1 ENHRY, CDR2 SYGVKD. Time point of the sample: pre-treatment sample, taken before nivolumab and TIL therapy. Tumor tissue came from excised metastases, mostly pleural nodules or supraclavicular lymph nodes. Progressing patients received lymphodepletion, expanded TIL infusion and IL-2. Sequencing used immunoSEQ v3. The protocol was immunoSEQ multiplex PCR, while the TCRdb copy is restricted to in-frame clones and leaves out a portion. The data hold about 14,000 clones, with about three fifths observed a single time.

This specimen was tumor tissue, taken at baseline. The source of this sequence is a woman aged 30 to 85 with non-small cell lung cancer. The V and J genes are TRBV10-3 and TRBJ2-1; D call uncertain. The CDR3 nucleotides read TGTGCCATCAGTGGCCCCCGGTCAGTCGAGACCTACAATGAGCAGTTCTTC. It translates to CAISGPRSVETYNEQFF.